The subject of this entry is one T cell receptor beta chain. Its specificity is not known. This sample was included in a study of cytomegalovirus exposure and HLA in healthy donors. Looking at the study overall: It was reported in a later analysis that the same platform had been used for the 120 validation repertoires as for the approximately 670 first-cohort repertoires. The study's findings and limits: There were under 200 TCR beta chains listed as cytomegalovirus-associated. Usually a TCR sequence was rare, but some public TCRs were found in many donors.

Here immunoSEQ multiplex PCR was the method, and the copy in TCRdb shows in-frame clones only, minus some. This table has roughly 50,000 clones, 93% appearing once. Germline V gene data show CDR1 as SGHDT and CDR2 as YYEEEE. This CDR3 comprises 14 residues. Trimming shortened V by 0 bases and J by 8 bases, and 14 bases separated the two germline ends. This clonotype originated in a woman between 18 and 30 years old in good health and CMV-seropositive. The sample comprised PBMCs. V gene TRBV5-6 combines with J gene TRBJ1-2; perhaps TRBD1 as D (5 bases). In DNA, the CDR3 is TGTGCCAGCAGCTTGGCACAGGTCAAAATAGGCTACACCTTC. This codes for CASSLAQVKIGYTF. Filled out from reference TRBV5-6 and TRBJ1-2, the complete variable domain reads DAGVTQSPTHLIKTRGQQVTLRCSPKSGHDTVSWYQQALGQGPQFIFQYYEEEERQRGNFPDRFSGHQFPNYSSELNVNALLLGDSALYLCASSLAQVKIGYTFGSGTRLTVV.